The 3 T cell receptor beta chains below were found in one sample sequenced in a study of graft-versus-host responses after intestinal transplantation. The repertoire was sequenced with immunoSEQ multiplex PCR; TCRdb's copy has only in-frame clones and lacks some. This table holds roughly 13,000 clones, more than 30% found once. The study plated some 200,000 CFSE-labeled responders with some 200,000 irradiated, violet-dye-labeled stimulators. This specimen was alloreactive CD8+ T cells from a mixed lymphocyte reaction culture, taken before intestinal transplant. Noted subset: CFSE-low proliferating T cells sorted from roughly 6-day pre-transplant mixed lymphocyte reaction (GvH or HvG direction). Receptors originate from a human patient who received an intestinal transplant.

The chain uses TRBV2 and TRBJ1-1, with D maybe TRBD1 (5 bases). V lost 2 bases and J lost 4, with 8 bases in between. The CDR3 runs to 13 residues. Germline V gene data show CDR1 as SNHLY and CDR2 as FYNNEI. The CDR3 sequence is CASSERGGTEAFF. In nucleotides, the CDR3 is TGTGCCAGCAGTGAAAGGGGAGGCACTGAAGCTTTCTTT.

The chain links TRBV7-9 to TRBJ1-2; TRBD1 is a possible D gene (5 bases). The germline V gene has CDR1 SEHNR and CDR2 FQNEAQ (reference sequence). CDR3 length: 15 amino acids. Trimming took 3 bases from V and 0 from J, leaving 11 bases between them. CDR3 bases: TGTGCCAGCAGCTTTCCTCGGGGGGCTAACTATGGCTACACCTTC. Amino acids: CASSFPRGANYGYTF.

Sample share makes this clone medium-sized. J is TRBJ2-1 and V is TRBV19; 8 bases are a match to TRBD2. The CDR3 is made up of 15 amino acids. CDR1 and CDR2 (germline): LNHDA, SQIVND (reference sequence). V dropped 5 bases and J dropped 4; count of bases not matched to a gene: 7. CDR3 coding DNA: TGTGCCAGTAGTCCCACTAGCGGTACATACAATGAGCAGTTCTTC. Its translation is CASSPTSGTYNEQFF.